Listed below are T cell receptor beta chains from one sample, sequenced in a study of T cell responses to AZD1222 COVID-19 vaccine. Sequenced by immunoSEQ multiplex PCR; TCRdb stores in-frame clones only, minus some. The sample includes some 160,000 clones, about 88% of them seen just once. Sequenced here: peripheral blood, sampled on day 0 of AZD1222 vaccination. The receptors originated from an adult in good health. The CDR3 runs from the conserved cysteine through the conserved F or W. D genes are given only for firm matches. Size values are once, few and many counts, or a class for expanded clones, and some rows have none.

d_call	j_call	clone_size	v_call	cdr3_aa	cdr3_nt
-	TRBJ1-1	-	TRBV28	CASSFRSNTEAFF	TGTGCCAGCAGTTTCAGGTCGAACACTGAAGCTTTCTTT
TRBD2	TRBJ2-3	few	TRBV2	CASRERELSDTQYF	TGTGCCAGCAGAGAGCGGGAGCTATCGGATACGCAGTATTTT
TRBD1	TRBJ1-2	-	TRBV24-1	CATFRGTGRLCGYTF	TGTGCCACCTTCCGTGGGACAGGTAGACTTTGTGGCTACACCTTC
TRBD1	TRBJ1-2	-	TRBV7-2	CASSGTGDYGYTF	TGTGCCAGCAGTGGGACAGGGGACTATGGCTACACCTTC
-	TRBJ1-2	-	TRBV30	CAWSIIQGNGYTF	TGTGCCTGGAGTATCATACAGGGTAATGGCTACACCTTC
-	TRBJ1-2	-	TRBV5-1	CASSPDRNYGYTF	TGCGCCAGCAGCCCTGACAGGAACTATGGCTACACCTTC
TRBD1	TRBJ2-6	-	TRBV19	CATAQGAGANVLTF	TGTGCCACCGCACAGGGGGCAGGGGCCAACGTCCTGACTTTC
TRBD2	TRBJ2-3	-	TRBV7-2	CASSSSGGWTDTQYF	TGTGCCAGCAGCTCTAGCGGGGGGTGGACAGATACGCAGTATTTT
TRBD1	TRBJ1-1	-	TRBV28	CASSLSATGGAFF	TGTGCCAGCAGTTTATCCGCCACAGGGGGAGCTTTCTTT
-	TRBJ2-7	-	TRBV6-5	CASSYSKGSEQYF	TGTGCCAGCAGTTACTCGAAGGGCAGCGAGCAGTACTTC
-	TRBJ1-1	medium-sized	TRBV19	CASSIGSEAFF	TGTGCCAGTAGTATCGGGTCTGAAGCTTTCTTT
-	TRBJ1-1	-	TRBV28	CASSLVLKNTEAFF	TGTGCCAGCAGTTTAGTCCTCAAGAACACTGAAGCTTTCTTT
-	TRBJ2-1	-	TRBV10-3	CAITPGRGSYNEQFF	TGTGCCATCACCCCGGGACGGGGCTCCTACAATGAGCAGTTCTTC
-	TRBJ1-1	-	TRBV12-3/TRBV12-4	CASTGSIFTEAFF	TGTGCCAGTACAGGGTCGATTTTCACTGAAGCTTTCTTT
TRBD2	TRBJ2-1	-	TRBV11-2	CASRPIGRTSNEQFF	TGTGCCAGCAGACCCATCGGCAGGACTAGCAATGAGCAGTTCTTC
TRBD1	TRBJ2-5	-	TRBV7-6	CASSSADRAETQYF	TGTGCCAGCAGCTCCGCGGACAGGGCAGAGACCCAGTACTTC
-	TRBJ2-5	once	TRBV5-1	CASSPGRTGQETQYF	TGCGCCAGCAGCCCGGGACGAACGGGACAAGAGACCCAGTACTTC
-	TRBJ1-4	-	TRBV2	CASSEWRSEKLFF	TGTGCCAGCAGTGAATGGCGGAGCGAAAAACTGTTTTTT
-	TRBJ1-1	few	TRBV2	CASSGAGTLDEAFF	TGTGCCAGCAGTGGGGCGGGCACCCTGGATGAAGCTTTCTTT
-	TRBJ1-4	-	TRBV6-2/TRBV6-3	CASSYSGRGHEKLFF	TGTGCCAGCAGTTACTCCGGGAGGGGCCATGAAAAACTGTTTTTT
-	TRBJ1-2	-	TRBV5-1	CASSGEGGLEGTF	TGCGCCAGCAGCGGTGAAGGGGGACTGGAGGGCACCTTC
-	TRBJ2-7	-	TRBV5-4	CASSLGGGDSYEQYF	TGTGCCAGCAGCTTGGGGGGCGGGGACTCCTACGAGCAGTACTTC
-	TRBJ2-7	-	TRBV6-1	CASSEQGSEQYF	TGTGCCAGCAGTGAACAGGGATCCGAGCAGTACTTC